This T cell receptor beta chain was profiled in a study of cytomegalovirus exposure and HLA in healthy donors. Study-wide context: Previous work identified roughly 120 million unique TCR beta sequences from 200 million or so T cells. Points from the study as a whole: In vitro checks showed that a few CMV-associated chains really do target CMV antigens. An observed cluster of highly shared sequence variants was recorded as a likely sequencing artifact.

The study ran its PCR with 60 Vbeta and 13 Jbeta primers. Original methodology: Among the unique TCR beta chains that a later analysis counted, 80 million to 100 million in all, about 12 million were shared. Method: immunoSEQ multiplex PCR; TCRdb's copy keeps in-frame clones and lacks some. The D gene and trimming were derived from the DNA, and the V and J assignments and clone size from that table. The data contain over 110,000 clones, approximately 82% of them singletons. As for this clone: Its antigen is not identified.

The CDR3 sequence is 13 residues long. Germline loops: CDR1 SGHTS, CDR2 YDEGEE. V lost 5 bases and J 0 bases, leaving 8 bases between the germline ends. V gene TRBV5-8 combines with J gene TRBJ1-1; no clear D. Input material: PBMCs. The TCR comes from a woman aged 55-70 years in good health and CMV-seropositive. The CDR3 DNA follows: TGTGCCAGCAGTTTGACTCTGAACACTGAAGCTTTCTTT. It is translated as CASSLTLNTEAFF.